At least ten counts were recorded for the clone carrying this TCR beta chain. The data stem from a study of human T cells and chemical hapten exposure. TCRdb processed the RACE reads anew with MiXCR; each CDR3 protein has one entry. The sample contains some 71,000 distinct CDR3 sequences, about a tenth of which appear only once. The CDR3 has 14 residues. V was clipped by 2 bases and J by 2 bases, with 9 bases between them. Germline V lookup: CDR1 MNHEY, CDR2 SVGAGI. Described time point: patch test 2, 6 weeks after DPC sensitization. Noted treatment: therapeutic diphenylcyclopropenone sensitization with weekly scalp DPC. Patients had alopecia, were aged 18 to 70, and were not pregnant.

This sequence joins TRBV6-5 and TRBJ1-1; D remains ambiguous. The sequenced sample was whole blood, obtained in connection with sensitization to the hapten diphenylcyclopropenone (DPC). This TCR came from a woman between 50 and 59 years old with alopecia areata. Some clones in this sample may be carry-over from other donors' samples. The CDR3 spells CASSYGVVNTEAFF. CDR3 bases: TGTGCCAGCAGTTACGGGGTAGTTAACACTGAAGCTTTCTTT.